This TCR beta chain was recovered during a study of cytotoxic CD8 clonotypes in ibrutinib-treated CLL. Study-wide background: The group held 11 relapsed/refractory and under 16 treatment-naive patients, with some 17 IGHV unmutated. Productive templates per sample averaged 255,043; productive rearrangements, 94,082. Study-level results: At ibrutinib response, clonality increased, and at progression it declined back toward baseline.

Trimming removed 4 bases from V and 0 bases from J, with 4 bases in between. This CDR3 comprises 13 residues. Germline V CDR1 and CDR2: LNHDA, SQIVND (reference sequence). As regards this clone: As yet, its antigen is unknown.

Data came from immunoSEQ multiplex PCR; TCRdb stores just in-frame clones and leaves some out. The data show about 130,000 clones, around 84% seen once. The chain has TRBV19 and TRBJ2-4; D is undetermined. This sequence originates from a human donor with chronic lymphocytic leukemia. The sample in question was PBMCs, obtained after 24 months of ibrutinib treatment. The CDR3 here is CASSTIAKNIQYF. The CDR3 region has the DNA TGTGCCAGTAGTACGATAGCCAAAAACATTCAGTACTTC. The full variable domain, completed using reference TRBV19 and TRBJ2-4, is DGGITQSPKYLFRKEGQNVTLSCEQNLNHDAMYWYRQDPGQGLRLIYYSQIVNDFQKGDIAEGYSVSREKKESFPLTVTSAQKNPTAFYLCASSTIAKNIQYFGAGTRLSVL.